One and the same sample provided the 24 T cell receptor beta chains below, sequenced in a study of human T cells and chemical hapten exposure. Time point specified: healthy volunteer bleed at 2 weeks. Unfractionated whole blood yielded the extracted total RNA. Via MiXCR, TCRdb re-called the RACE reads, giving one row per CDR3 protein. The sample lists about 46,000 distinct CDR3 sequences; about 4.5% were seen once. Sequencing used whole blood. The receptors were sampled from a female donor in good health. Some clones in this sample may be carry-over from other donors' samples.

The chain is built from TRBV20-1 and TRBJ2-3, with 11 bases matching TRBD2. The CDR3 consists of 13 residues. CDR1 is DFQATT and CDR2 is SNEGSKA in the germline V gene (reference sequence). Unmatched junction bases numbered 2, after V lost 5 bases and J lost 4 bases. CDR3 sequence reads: CSAPTSGADTQYF. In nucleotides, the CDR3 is TGCAGTGCTCCGACTAGCGGGGCAGATACGCAGTATTTT.

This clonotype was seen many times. DNA of the CDR3: TGTGCCAGCAGTTCCCATATGGGGAACACTGAAGCTTTCTTT. Translated: CASSSHMGNTEAFF. This rearrangement joins TRBV12-3 or TRBV12-4 to TRBJ1-1, with unresolved D. The CDR3 consists of 14 residues. V was cut by 4 bases and J by 1 base, with 10 bases left in between.

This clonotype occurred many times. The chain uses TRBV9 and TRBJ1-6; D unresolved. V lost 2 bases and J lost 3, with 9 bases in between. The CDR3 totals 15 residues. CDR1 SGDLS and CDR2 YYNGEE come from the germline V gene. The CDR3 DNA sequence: TGTGCCAGCAGCGTGACCGGGTACTATAATTCACCCCTCCACTTT. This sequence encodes CASSVTGYYNSPLHF. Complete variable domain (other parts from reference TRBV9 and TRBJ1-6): DSGVTQTPKHLITATGQRVTLRCSPRSGDLSVYWYQQSLDQGLQFLIQYYNGEERAKGNILERFSAQQFPDLHSELNLSSLELGDSALYFCASSVTGYYNSPLHFGNGTRLTVT.

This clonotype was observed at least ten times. The CDR3 DNA follows: TGTGCCAGCAGCCCACATGCCTTCTACGAGCAGTACTTC. It specifies CASSPHAFYEQYF. The chain links TRBV7-2 to TRBJ2-7, with D unclear. CDR1 SGHTA and CDR2 FQGNSA come from the germline V gene. V was cut by 5 bases and J by 3 bases, with 11 bases left in between. This CDR3 is 13 amino acids long.

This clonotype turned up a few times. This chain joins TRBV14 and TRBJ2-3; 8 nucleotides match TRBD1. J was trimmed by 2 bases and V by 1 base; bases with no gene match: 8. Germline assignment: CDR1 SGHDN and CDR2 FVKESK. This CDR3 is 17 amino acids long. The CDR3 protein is CASSQGLDRAVTDTQYF. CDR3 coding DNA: TGTGCCAGCAGCCAAGGGCTGGACAGGGCGGTCACAGATACGCAGTATTTT.

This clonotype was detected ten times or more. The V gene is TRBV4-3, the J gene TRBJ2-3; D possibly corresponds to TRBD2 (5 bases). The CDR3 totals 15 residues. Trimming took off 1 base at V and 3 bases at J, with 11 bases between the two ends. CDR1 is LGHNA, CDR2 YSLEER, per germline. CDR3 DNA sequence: TGCGCCAGCAGCCAAGGTCGGAGGTCGACAGATACGCAGTATTTT. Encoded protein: CASSQGRRSTDTQYF.

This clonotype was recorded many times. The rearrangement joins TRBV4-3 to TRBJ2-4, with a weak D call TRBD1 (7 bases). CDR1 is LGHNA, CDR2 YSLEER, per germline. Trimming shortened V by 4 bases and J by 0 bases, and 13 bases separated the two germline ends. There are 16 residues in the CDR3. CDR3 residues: CASSPSGGLAKNIQYF. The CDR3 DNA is TGCGCCAGCAGCCCATCAGGGGGGCTAGCCAAAAACATTCAGTACTTC.

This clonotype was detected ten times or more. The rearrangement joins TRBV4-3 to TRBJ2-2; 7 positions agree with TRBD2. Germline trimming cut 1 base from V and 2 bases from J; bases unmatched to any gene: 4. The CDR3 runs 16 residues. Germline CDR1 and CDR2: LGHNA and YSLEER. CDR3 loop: CASSQASGVNTGELFF. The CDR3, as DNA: TGCGCCAGCAGCCAAGCGAGCGGGGTTAACACCGGGGAGCTGTTTTTT.

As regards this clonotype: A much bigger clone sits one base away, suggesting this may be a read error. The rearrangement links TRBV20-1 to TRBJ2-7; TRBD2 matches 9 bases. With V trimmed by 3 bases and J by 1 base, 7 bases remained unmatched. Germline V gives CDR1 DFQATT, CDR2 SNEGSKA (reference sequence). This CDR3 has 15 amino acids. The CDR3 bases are TGCAGTGCTAGTCGGCGGGGGGGCGGTTCCTACGAGCAGTACTTC. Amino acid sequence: CSASRRGGGSYEQYF.

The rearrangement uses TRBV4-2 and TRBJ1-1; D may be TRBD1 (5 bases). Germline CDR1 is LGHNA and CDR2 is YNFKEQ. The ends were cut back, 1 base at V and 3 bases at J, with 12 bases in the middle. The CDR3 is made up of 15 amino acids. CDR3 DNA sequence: TGTGCCAGCAGCCAAGTAGGAAGGGGTGACACTGAAGCTTTCTTT. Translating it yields CASSQVGRGDTEAFF.

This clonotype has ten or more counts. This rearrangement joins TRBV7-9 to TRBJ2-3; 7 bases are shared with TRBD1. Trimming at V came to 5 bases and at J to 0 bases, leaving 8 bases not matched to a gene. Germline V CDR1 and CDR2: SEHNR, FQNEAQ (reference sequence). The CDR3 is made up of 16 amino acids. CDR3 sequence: CASSAKRDRSTDTQYF. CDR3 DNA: TGTGCCAGCAGCGCAAAACGGGACAGAAGCACAGATACGCAGTATTTT.

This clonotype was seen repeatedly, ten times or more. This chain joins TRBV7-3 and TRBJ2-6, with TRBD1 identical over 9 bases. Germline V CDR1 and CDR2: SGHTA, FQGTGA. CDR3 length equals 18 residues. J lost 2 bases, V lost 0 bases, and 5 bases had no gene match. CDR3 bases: TGTGCCAGCAGCTTAACGGGACAGGGTCCGACTGGGGCCAACGTCCTGACTTTC. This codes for CASSLTGQGPTGANVLTF.

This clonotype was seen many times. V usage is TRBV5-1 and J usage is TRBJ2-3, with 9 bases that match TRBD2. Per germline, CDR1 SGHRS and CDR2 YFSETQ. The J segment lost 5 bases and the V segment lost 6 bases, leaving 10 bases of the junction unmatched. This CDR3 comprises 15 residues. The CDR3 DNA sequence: TGCGCCAGCACTGACGCTAGCGGGGCGGTAGATACGCAGTATTTT. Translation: CASTDASGAVDTQYF.

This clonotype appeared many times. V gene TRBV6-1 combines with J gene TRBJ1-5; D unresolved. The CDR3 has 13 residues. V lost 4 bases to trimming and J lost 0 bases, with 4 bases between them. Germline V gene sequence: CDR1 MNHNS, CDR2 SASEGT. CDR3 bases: TGTGCCAGCAGTGGCCTTAGCAATCAGCCCCAGCATTTT. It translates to CASSGLSNQPQHF.

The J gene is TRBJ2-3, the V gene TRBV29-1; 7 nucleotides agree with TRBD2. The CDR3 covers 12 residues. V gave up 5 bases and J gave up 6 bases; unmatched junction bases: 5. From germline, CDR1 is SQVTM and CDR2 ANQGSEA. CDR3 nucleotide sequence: TGCAGCGTTATTCTAGCGGCGGATACGCAGTATTTT. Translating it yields CSVILAADTQYF.

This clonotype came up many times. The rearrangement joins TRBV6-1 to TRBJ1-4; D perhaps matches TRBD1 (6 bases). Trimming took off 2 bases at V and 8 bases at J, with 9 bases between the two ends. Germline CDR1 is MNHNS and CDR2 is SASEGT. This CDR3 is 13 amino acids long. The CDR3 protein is CASSETGTEKLFF. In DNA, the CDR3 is TGTGCCAGCAGTGAAACAGGGACCGAAAAACTGTTTTTT.

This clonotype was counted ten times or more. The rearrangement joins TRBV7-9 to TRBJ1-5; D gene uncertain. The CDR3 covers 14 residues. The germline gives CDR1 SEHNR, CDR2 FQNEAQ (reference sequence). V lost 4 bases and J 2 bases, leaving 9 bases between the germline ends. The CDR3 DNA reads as TGTGCCAGCAGCTCCTACACCGGCAATCAGCCCCAGCATTTT. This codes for CASSSYTGNQPQHF. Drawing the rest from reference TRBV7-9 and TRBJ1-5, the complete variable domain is DTGVSQNPRHKITKRGQNVTFRCDPISEHNRLYWYRQTLGQGPEFLTYFQNEAQLEKSRLLSDRFSAERPKGSFSTLEIQRTEQGDSAMYLCASSSYTGNQPQHFGDGTRLSIL.

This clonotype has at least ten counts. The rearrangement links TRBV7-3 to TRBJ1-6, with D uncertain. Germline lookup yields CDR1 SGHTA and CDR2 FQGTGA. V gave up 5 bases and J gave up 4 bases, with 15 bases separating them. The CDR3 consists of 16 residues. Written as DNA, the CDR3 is TGTGCCAGCAGCACAAGCGGTATGGAATATAATTCACCCCTCCACTTT. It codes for CASSTSGMEYNSPLHF.

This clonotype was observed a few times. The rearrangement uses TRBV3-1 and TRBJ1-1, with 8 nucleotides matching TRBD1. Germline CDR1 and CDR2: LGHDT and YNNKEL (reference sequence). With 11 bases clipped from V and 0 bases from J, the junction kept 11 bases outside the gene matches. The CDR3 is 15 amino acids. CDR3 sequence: CASGGTGNMNTEAFF. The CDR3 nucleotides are TGTGCCTCGGGGGGGACAGGTAACATGAACACTGAAGCTTTCTTT.

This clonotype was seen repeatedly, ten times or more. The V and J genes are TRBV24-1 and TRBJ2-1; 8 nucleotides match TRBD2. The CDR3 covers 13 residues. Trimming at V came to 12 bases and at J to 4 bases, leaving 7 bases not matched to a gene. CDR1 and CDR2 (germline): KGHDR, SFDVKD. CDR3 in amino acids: CAVAAGVYNEQFF. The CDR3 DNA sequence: TGTGCCGTTGCAGCGGGGGTATACAATGAGCAGTTCTTC.

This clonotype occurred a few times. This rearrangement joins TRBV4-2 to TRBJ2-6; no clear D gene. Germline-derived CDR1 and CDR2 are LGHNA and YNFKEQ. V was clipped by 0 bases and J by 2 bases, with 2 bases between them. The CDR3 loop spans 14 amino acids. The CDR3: CASSQETGANVLTF. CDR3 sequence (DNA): TGTGCCAGCAGCCAAGAAACTGGGGCCAACGTCCTGACTTTC.

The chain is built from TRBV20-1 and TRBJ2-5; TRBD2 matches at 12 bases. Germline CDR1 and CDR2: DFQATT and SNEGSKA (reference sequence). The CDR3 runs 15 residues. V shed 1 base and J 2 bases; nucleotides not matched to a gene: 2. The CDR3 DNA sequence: TGCAGTGCTAGAGTCGGACTAGCGGGACAAGAGACCCAGTACTTC. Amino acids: CSARVGLAGQETQYF.

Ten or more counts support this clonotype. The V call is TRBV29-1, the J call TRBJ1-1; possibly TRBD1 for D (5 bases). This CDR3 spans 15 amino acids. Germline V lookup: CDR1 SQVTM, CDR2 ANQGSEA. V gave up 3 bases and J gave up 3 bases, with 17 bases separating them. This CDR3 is CSVELGQTVDTEAFF. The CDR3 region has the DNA TGCAGCGTTGAGTTGGGGCAGACTGTCGACACTGAAGCTTTCTTT.

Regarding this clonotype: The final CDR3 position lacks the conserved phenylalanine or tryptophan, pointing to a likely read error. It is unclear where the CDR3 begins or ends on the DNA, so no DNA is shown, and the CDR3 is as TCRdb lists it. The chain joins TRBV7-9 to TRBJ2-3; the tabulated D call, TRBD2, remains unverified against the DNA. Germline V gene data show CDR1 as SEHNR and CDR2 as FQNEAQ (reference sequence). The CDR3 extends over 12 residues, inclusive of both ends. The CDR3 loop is CASSLERGPTKV.